These 7 T cell receptor beta chains came from one sample sequenced in a study of blood T cell repertoires in COVID-19. Sequencing used immunoSEQ multiplex PCR; TCRdb keeps in-frame clones, though not all of them. In the table there are about 170,000 clones, approximately 91% of which are singletons. The sequenced material came from peripheral blood. These TCRs come from a man aged 18-30 years with COVID-19, enrolled during active disease.

The rearrangement uses TRBV7-8 and TRBJ1-1; 10 nucleotides agree with TRBD1. There are 16 residues in the CDR3. With V trimmed by 5 bases and J by 5 bases, 11 bases remained unmatched. Germline loops: CDR1 SGHVS, CDR2 FQNEAQ. The CDR3 here is CASSPGTGALRTEAFF. In nucleotides, the CDR3 is TGTGCCAGCAGCCCCGGGACAGGGGCTTTGCGGACTGAAGCTTTCTTT. Combining the CDR3 with reference TRBV7-8 and TRBJ1-1 gives the whole variable domain GAGVSQSPRYKVAKRGQDVALRCDPISGHVSLFWYQQALGQGPEFLTYFQNEAQLDKSGLPSDRFFAERPEGSVSTLKIQRTQQEDSAVYLCASSPGTGALRTEAFFGQGTRLTVV.

CDR3 nucleotides: TGTGCCACCAGCAGATCGGCAGGGTCGGGTGCTGAAGCTTTCTTT. This translates into CATSRSAGSGAEAFF. The chain joins TRBV15 to TRBJ1-1, with D perhaps TRBD1 (5 bases). Germline V gene lookup returns CDR1 LNHNV and CDR2 YYDKDF (reference sequence). The CDR3 covers 15 residues. V was shortened by 2 bases and J by 6 bases, with 16 bases between the two germline ends. The whole variable domain, remainder taken from reference TRBV15 and TRBJ1-1, is DAMVIQNPRYQVTQFGKPVTLSCSQTLNHNVMYWYQQKSSQAPKLLFHYYDKDFNNEADTPDNFQSRRPNTSFCFLDIRSPGLGDTAMYLCATSRSAGSGAEAFFGQGTRLTVV.

This clone was seen just once. The chain links TRBV21-1 to TRBJ2-1; the table's D gene call, TRBD2, was not cross checked with the DNA. TRBV21-1 represents a pseudogene. The CDR3 has 16 residues. CDR3 amino acids: CASSKPPFREDLEQFF. The DNA for the CDR3 is TGTGCCAGCAGCAAGCCCCCCTTCCGGGAGGATCTTGAGCAGTTCTTC.

V usage is TRBV15 and J usage is TRBJ2-1, with D possibly being TRBD2 (5 bases). Trimming cost V 4 bases and J 0 bases, with 10 bases left between them. CDR1 and CDR2 (germline): LNHNV, YYDKDF (reference sequence). CDR3 length: 15 residues. This CDR3 reads CATSTPGNSYNEQFF. CDR3 nucleotide sequence: TGTGCCACCAGCACCCCCGGGAACTCCTACAATGAGCAGTTCTTC.

The rearrangement joins TRBV5-5 to TRBJ2-5, with 13 bases identical to TRBD2. Germline V gene lookup returns CDR1 SGHKS and CDR2 YYEKEE (reference sequence). The trim removed 3 bases at V and 5 bases at J, leaving 4 bases unmatched. CDR3 length: 15 residues. The CDR3 is CASSSGLAGAETQYF. The CDR3 DNA reads as TGTGCCAGCAGCTCAGGACTAGCGGGAGCGGAGACCCAGTACTTC.

This clone was observed once. The chain is built from TRBV9 and TRBJ2-7; 7 bases are shared with TRBD2. In germline, CDR1 is SGDLS, CDR2 YYNGEE. This CDR3 is built from 17 residues. With 4 bases clipped from V and 2 bases from J, the junction kept 15 bases outside the gene matches. The chain's CDR3 is CASSTPGRGGGPYEQYF. The CDR3, as DNA: TGTGCCAGCAGCACTCCAGGTCGGGGCGGGGGACCCTACGAGCAGTACTTC.

This chain connects TRBV2 to TRBJ1-1; the match to TRBD1 covers 7 bases. J gave up 1 base and V 5 bases, and 4 bases lay outside the gene matches. The CDR3 runs 14 residues. Germline V CDR1 and CDR2: SNHLY, FYNNEI. CDR3 in amino acids: CASSTRQGNTEAFF. The CDR3 region has the DNA TGTGCCAGCAGTACCCGACAGGGGAACACTGAAGCTTTCTTT.